This T cell receptor (beta chain) was captured by sequencing in a study of blood T cells in healthy people across ages. For the second PCR, which ran for about 7 to 11 cycles, a sample-barcoded 5' primer and a J-beta primer mix were used. TCRdb re-called the 5' RACE reads through MiXCR, storing one row per CDR3 protein. Here the sample spans around 1,800,000 distinct CDR3 sequences, about two fifths being singletons. Germline values: CDR1 SGHTA, CDR2 FQGNSA. Between the trimmed V and J ends, which lost 5 bases and 4 bases, there was a span of 17 bases. This CDR3 has 15 residues. Study outcomes and limitations: Total diversity from one million sequenced T cells was likely underestimated.

A remark on this clonotype: What it recognizes is unknown.

The source is a human donor in good health. The chain recombines TRBV7-2 with TRBJ2-5, with D tentatively TRBD2 (5 bases). Material: blood. CDR3 amino acids: CASSKGAFKGETQYF. In DNA form, the CDR3 reads TGTGCCAGCAGCAAGGGAGCTTTTAAGGGAGAGACCCAGTACTTC.